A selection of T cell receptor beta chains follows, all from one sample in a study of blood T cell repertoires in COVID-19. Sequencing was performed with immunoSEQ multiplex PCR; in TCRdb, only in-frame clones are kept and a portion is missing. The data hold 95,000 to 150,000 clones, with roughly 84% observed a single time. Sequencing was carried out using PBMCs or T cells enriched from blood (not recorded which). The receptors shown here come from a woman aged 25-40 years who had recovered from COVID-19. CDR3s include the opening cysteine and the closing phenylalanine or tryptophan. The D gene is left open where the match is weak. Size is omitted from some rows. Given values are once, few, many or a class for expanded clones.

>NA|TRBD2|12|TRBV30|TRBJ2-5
CAWKLAGETQYF
TGTGCCTGGAAACTAGCGGGAGAGACCCAGTACTTC
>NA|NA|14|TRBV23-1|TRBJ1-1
CASSQYRTNTEAFF
TGCGCCAGCAGTCAGTACAGGACCAACACTGAAGCTTTCTTT
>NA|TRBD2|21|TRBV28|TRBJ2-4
CASSSLGLAEGERLAKNIQYF
TGTGCCAGCAGTTCATTAGGACTAGCGGAGGGGGAGCGTTTGGCCAAAAACATTCAGTACTTC
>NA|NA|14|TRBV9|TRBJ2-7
CASSSSGGSYEQYF
TGTGCCAGCAGCTCCTCTGGGGGCAGCTACGAGCAGTACTTC
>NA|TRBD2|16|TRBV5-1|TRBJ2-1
CASSLGTSGRTNEQFF
TGCGCCAGCAGCTTGGGGACTAGCGGGAGGACGAATGAGCAGTTCTTC
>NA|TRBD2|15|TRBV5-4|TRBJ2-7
CASSLAGRAKYEQYF
TGTGCCAGCAGCTTGGCCGGGAGGGCCAAGTACGAGCAGTACTTC
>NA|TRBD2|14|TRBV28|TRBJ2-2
CALSGSLESGELFF
TGTGCCCTTAGCGGGAGTCTAGAGTCCGGGGAGCTGTTTTTT
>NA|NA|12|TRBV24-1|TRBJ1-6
CATSEANSPLHF
TGTGCCACCAGTGAGGCTAATTCACCCCTCCACTTT
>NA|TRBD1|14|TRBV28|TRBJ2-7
CASSKDRGTYEQYF
TGTGCCAGCAGCAAGGACAGGGGTACCTACGAGCAGTACTTC
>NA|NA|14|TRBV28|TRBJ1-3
CASSFWGPGNTIYF
TGTGCCAGCAGTTTCTGGGGGCCTGGAAACACCATATATTTT
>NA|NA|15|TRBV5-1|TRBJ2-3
CASSLDGGGTDTQYF
TGCGCCAGCAGCTTGGATGGAGGCGGCACAGATACGCAGTATTTT
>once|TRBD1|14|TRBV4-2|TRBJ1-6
CASSQRDSSSPLHF
TGTGCCAGCAGCCAGAGGGACAGCAGCTCACCCCTCCACTTT
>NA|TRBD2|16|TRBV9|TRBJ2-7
CASSVGLAGGVHEQYF
TGTGCCAGCAGCGTAGGGCTAGCGGGAGGTGTACACGAGCAGTACTTC
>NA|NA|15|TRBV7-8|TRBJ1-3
CASSLVRASGNTIYF
TGTGCCAGCAGCTTAGTAAGAGCCTCTGGAAACACCATATATTTT
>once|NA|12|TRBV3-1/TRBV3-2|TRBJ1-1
CASSHGDTEAFF
TGTGCCAGCAGCCACGGGGACACTGAAGCTTTCTTT
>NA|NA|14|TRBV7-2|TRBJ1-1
CASSSNRVATEAFF
TGTGCCAGCAGCTCTAACAGGGTAGCCACTGAAGCTTTCTTT
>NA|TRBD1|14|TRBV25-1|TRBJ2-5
CASSEDRGQETQYF
TGTGCCAGCAGTGAAGACAGGGGCCAAGAGACCCAGTACTTC
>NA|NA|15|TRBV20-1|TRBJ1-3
CSASAYRSSGNTIYF
TGCAGTGCTAGTGCCTACAGGAGCTCTGGAAACACCATATATTTT
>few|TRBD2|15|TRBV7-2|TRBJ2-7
CASSFVSGSNYEQYF
TGTGCCAGCAGCTTCGTTAGCGGGAGCAACTACGAGCAGTACTTC
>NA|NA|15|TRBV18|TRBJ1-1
CASSPGTGKFAEAFF
TGTGCCAGCTCACCGGGCACAGGGAAGTTCGCTGAAGCTTTCTTT
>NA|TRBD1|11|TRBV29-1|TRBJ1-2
CSAYRGREQTF
TGCAGCGCATACAGGGGGCGCGAGCAGACCTTC
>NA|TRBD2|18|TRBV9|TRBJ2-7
CASSVGTSGSGGTYEQYF
TGTGCCAGCAGCGTCGGGACTAGCGGGAGTGGGGGGACCTACGAGCAGTACTTC
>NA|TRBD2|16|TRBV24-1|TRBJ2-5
CATSELGTSGRETQYF
TGTGCCACCAGTGAGCTTGGGACTAGCGGGAGGGAGACCCAGTACTTC
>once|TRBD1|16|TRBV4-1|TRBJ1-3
CASRQGYRGSGNTIYF
TGCGCCAGCAGGCAAGGGTACAGGGGGTCTGGAAACACCATATATTTT
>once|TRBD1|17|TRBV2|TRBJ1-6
CASSGGDRVPYNSPLHF
TGTGCCAGCAGTGGCGGGGACAGGGTGCCCTATAATTCACCCCTCCACTTT